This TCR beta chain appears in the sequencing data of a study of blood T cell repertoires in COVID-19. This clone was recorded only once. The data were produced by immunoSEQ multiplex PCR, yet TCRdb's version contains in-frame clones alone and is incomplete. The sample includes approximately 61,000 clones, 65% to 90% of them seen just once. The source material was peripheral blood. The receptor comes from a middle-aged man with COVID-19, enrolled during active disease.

CDR3 in DNA: TGTGCCAGCAGTCCCACCGTTGCGCAAGCCCCCTACGAGCAGTACTTC. This codes for CASSPTVAQAPYEQYF. This chain uses TRBV28 with TRBJ2-7; D gene ambiguous. The CDR3 is made up of 16 amino acids. Germline V gene sequence: CDR1 MDHEN, CDR2 SYDVKM. Trimming pared 5 bases from V and 2 bases from J, leaving 19 bases between.